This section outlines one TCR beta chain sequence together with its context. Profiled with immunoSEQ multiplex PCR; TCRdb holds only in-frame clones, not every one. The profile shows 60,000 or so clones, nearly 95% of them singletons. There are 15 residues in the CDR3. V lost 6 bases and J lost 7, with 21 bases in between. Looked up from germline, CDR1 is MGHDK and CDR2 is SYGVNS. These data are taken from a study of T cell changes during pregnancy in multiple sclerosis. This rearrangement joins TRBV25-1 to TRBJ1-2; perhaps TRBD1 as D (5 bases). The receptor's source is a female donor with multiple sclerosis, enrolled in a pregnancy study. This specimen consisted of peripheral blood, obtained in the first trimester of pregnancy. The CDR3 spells CASSLPGDGVRGYTF. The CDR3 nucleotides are TGTGCCAGCAGCCTACCGGGGGACGGAGTCCGTGGCTACACCTTC.